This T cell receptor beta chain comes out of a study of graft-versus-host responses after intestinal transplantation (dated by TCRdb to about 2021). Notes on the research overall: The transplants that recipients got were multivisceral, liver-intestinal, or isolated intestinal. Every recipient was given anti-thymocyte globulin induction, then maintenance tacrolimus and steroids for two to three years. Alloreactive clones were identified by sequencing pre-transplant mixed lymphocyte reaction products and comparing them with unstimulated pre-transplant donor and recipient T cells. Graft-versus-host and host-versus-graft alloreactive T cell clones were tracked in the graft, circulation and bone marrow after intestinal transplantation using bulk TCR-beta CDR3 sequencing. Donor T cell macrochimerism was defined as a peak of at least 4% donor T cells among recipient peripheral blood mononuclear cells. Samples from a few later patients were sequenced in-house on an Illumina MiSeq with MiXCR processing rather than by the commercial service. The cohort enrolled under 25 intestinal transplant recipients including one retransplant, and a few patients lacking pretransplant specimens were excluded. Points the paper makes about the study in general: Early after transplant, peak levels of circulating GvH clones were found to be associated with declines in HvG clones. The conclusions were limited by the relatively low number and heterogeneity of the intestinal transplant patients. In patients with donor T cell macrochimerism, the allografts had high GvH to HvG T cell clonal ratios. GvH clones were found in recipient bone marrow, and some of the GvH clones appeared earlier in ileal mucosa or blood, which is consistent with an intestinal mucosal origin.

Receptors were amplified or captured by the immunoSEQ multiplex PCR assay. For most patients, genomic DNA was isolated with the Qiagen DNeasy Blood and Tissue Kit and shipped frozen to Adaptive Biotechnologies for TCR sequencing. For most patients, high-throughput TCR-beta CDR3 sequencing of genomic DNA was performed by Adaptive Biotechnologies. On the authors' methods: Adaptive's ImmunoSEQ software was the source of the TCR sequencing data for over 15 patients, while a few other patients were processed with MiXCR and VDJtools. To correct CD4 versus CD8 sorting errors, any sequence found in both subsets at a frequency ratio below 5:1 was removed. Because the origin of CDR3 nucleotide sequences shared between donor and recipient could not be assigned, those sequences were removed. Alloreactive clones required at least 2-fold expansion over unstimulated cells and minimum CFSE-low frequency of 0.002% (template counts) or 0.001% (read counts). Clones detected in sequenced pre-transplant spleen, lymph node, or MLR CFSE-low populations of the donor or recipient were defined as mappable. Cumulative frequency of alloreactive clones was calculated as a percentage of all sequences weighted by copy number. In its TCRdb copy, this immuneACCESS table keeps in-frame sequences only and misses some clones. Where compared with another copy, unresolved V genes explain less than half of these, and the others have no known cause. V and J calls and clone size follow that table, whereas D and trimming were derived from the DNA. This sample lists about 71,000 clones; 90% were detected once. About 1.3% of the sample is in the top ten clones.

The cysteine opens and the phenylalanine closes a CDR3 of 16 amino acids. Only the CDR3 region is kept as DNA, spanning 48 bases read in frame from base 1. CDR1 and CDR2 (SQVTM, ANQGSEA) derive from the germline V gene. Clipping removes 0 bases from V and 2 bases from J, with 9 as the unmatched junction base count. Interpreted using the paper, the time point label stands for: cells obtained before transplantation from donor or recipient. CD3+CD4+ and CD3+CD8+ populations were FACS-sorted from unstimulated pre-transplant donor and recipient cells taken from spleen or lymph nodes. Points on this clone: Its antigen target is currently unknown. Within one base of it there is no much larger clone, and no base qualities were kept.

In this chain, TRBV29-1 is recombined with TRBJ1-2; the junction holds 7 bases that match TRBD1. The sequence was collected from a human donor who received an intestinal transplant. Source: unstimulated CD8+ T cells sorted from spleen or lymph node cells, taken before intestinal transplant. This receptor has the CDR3 CSVEDLGDSMNYGYTF. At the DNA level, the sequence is TGCAGCGTTGAAGATCTAGGGGACAGTATGAACTATGGCTACACCTTC.